This record covers a single T cell receptor beta chain. This CDR3 spans 12 amino acids. Germline CDR1 reads WNHNN; CDR2 reads SYGVQD (reference sequence). These data come from a study of regulatory T cells in long-lasting Graves disease. Stated time point: newly diagnosed GD, antithyroid drugs for less than 3 months. There was RNA extracted from PBMCs, and the TCR library was made from it. Investigators prepared the TCR beta libraries by applying iRepertoire HTBI primers and Arm-PCR of CDR3 regions. TCRdb passed the multiplex PCR reads through MiXCR, listing each CDR3 protein once. The table records 400,000 to 450,000 distinct CDR3 sequences, 14% to 15% of them present only once. These data were also reused for a study on T cells in Graves' hyperthyroidism and ophthalmopathy. From that paper: First-round RT-PCR targeting the TCR CDR3 was performed with the HTBI primer set.

This TCR came from a woman in her 30s with Graves disease. The sequencing here drew on peripheral blood mononuclear cells (PBMCs), taken at new diagnosis, from a patient treated with antithyroid drugs. The chain is built from TRBV10-1 and TRBJ1-3; possibly TRBD1 for D (5 bases). The DNA for the CDR3 is TGCGCGAGGGGAACTTCTGGAAACACCATATATTTT. Protein sequence: CARGTSGNTIYF.